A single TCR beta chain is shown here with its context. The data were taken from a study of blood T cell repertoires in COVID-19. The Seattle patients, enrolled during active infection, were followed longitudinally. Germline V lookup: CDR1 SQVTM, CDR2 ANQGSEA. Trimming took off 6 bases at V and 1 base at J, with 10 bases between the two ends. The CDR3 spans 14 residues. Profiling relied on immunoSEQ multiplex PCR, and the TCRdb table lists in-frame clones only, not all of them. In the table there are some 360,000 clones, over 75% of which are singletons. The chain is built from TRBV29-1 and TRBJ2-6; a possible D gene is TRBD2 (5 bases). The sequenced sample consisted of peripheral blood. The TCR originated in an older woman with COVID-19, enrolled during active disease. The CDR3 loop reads CSVTTVSGANVLTF. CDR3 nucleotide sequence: TGCAGCGTGACTACAGTATCTGGGGCCAACGTCCTGACTTTC. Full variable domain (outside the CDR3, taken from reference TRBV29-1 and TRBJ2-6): SAVISQKPSRDICQRGTSLTIQCQVDSQVTMMFWYRQQPGQSLTLIATANQGSEATYESGFVIDKFPISRPNLTFSTLTVSNMSPEDSSIYLCSVTTVSGANVLTFGAGSRLTVL.